This T cell receptor beta chain was obtained from a study of beta chain features in type 1 diabetes. Whole-study results and caveats: It was among patients, rather than healthy donors, that naive, central memory and Treg TCRB repertoires appeared more similar. Any HLA effect on TCRB rearrangement was left unresolved by small sub-analyses. TCRB CDR3 length was moderately but significantly reduced in all four CD4+ subsets of Type 1 diabetes patients.

With respect to this clone: The antigen remains undetermined.

Trimming stripped 8 bases from V and 3 bases from J, with 14 bases between. The CDR3 is 13 residues long. The germline V gene has CDR1 SGDLS and CDR2 YYNGEE. Reverse transcribing all isolated RNA meant expressed TCRB transcripts were sequenced. Repertoires were generated with immunoSEQ multiplex PCR, while TCRdb's copy carries only in-frame clones and drops some. This table holds hundreds of thousands of clones, over 10% found once. The authors sorted CD4+ naive, central memory, regulatory and stem cell-like memory cells via CD45RO/CCR7/CD25/CD127/CD95/CD27. Sequenced sample: naive CD4+ T cells from blood. The source of this sequence is a man between 18 and 29 years old with type 1 diabetes. This chain joins TRBV9 and TRBJ1-1, with a weak D call TRBD1 (6 bases). The CDR3 protein is CASTGNVDTEAFF. The DNA for the CDR3 is TGTGCCAGTACAGGGAATGTGGACACTGAAGCTTTCTTT.